The entry below gives a single T cell receptor beta chain sequence along with its context. The V gene's germline CDR1 is LNHDA and CDR2 SQIVND (reference sequence). V lost 7 bases and J lost 6; bases outside the gene matches: 9. The CDR3 loop spans 15 amino acids. Seattle patients were enrolled during active infection and followed longitudinally. As processed by the authors: Cell counts per sample came from amplifying reference gene primers. TCRdb's table, derived via immunoSEQ multiplex PCR, lists solely in-frame clones and lacks some. D and trimming come from the DNA, and the V and J calls and clone size come from that table. In the table there are roughly 180,000 clones, roughly 76% of which are singletons. The sample belongs to a study of blood T cell repertoires in COVID-19. On the study more broadly: COVID-19 samples, acute and convalescent, were from the United States, Italy and Spain.

The sample taken for sequencing was peripheral blood. The chain recombines TRBV19 with TRBJ1-5; 10 bases fit TRBD1. The receptor was isolated from a woman aged 40 to 49 with COVID-19, enrolled during active disease. CDR3 sequence reads: CASTTTGGFPQPQHF. The CDR3 nucleotides are TGTGCCAGTACTACGACAGGGGGCTTTCCTCAGCCCCAGCATTTT.